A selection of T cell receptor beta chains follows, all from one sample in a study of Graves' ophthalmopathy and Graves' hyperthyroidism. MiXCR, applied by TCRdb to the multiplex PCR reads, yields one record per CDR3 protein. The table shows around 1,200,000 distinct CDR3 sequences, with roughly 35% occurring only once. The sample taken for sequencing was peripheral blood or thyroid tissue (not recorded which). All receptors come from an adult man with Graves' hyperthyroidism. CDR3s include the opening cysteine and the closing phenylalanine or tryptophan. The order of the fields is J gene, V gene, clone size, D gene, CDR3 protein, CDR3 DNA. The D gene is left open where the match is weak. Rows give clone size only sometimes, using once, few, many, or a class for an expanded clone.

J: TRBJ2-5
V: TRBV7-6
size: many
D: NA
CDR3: CASSSEPGTPTGGTQYF
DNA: TGTGCCAGCTCCTCGGAACCGGGCACTCCCACCGGTGGGACCCAGTACTTC

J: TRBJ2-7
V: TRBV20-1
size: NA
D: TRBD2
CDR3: CSARDGLAGGLIHEQYF
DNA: TGCAGTGCTAGAGATGGACTAGCGGGGGGGCTTATCCACGAGCAGTACTTC

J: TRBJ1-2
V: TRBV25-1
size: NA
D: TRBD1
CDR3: CASSVQGGDTNYGYTF
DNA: TGTGCCAGCAGTGTACAGGGGGGGGACACCAACTATGGCTACACCTTC

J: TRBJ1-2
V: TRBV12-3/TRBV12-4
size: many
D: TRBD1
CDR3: CASTDSTGSYYGYTF
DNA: TGTGCCAGCACTGACTCGACAGGGAGCTACTATGGCTACACCTTC

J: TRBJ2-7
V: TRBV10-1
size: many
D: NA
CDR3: CASSDLVQASYEQYF
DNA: TGCGCCAGCAGTGATCTGGTACAGGCCTCCTACGAGCAGTACTTC

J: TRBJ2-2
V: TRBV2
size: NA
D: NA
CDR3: CAGSEGQDSGELFF
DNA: TGTGCCGGCAGTGAGGGCCAAGACAGCGGGGAGCTGTTTTTT

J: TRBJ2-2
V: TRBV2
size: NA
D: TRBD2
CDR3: CASSYTGGGPNTGELFF
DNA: TGTGCCAGCAGTTACACGGGCGGGGGGCCGAACACCGGGGAGCTGTTTTTT

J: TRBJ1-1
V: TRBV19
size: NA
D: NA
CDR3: CASSWGLDSEAFF
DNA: TGTGCCAGTAGCTGGGGCTTGGACTCTGAAGCTTTCTTT

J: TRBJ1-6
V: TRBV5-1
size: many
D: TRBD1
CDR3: CASSVTGTGSNSPLHF
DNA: TGCGCCAGCAGCGTGACCGGGACAGGGAGCAATTCACCCCTCCACTTT

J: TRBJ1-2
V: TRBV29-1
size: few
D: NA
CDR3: CSGVQVSYGYTF
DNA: TGCAGCGGGGTGCAAGTTTCCTATGGCTACACCTTC

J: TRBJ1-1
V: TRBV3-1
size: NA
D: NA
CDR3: CASSPLPWGRQNTEAFF
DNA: TGTGCCAGCAGCCCCCTCCCCTGGGGACGGCAGAACACTGAAGCTTTCTTT

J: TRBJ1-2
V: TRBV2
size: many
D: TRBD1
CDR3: CASSVGQGDYGYTF
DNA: TGTGCCAGCAGTGTAGGGCAGGGGGACTATGGCTACACCTTC